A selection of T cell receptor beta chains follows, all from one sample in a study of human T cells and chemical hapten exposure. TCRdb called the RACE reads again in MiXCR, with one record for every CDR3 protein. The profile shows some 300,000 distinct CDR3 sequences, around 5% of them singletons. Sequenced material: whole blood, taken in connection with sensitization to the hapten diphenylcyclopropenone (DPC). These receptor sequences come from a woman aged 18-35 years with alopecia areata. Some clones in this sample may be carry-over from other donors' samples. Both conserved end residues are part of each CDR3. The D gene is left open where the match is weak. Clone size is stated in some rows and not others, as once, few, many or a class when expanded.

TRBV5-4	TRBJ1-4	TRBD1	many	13	CASTRGRGEKLFF	TGTGCCAGCACGAGGGGGCGCGGAGAAAAACTGTTTTTT
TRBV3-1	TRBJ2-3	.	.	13	CASSLGAADTQYF	TGTGCCAGCAGCCTTGGGGCGGCAGATACGCAGTATTTT
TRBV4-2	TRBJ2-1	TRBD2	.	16	CASSQIWGGSYNEQFF	TGTGCCAGCAGCCAGATTTGGGGGGGCTCCTACAATGAGCAGTTCTTC
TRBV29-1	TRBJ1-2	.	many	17	CSVEDPDVLLQRDGYTF	TGCAGCGTTGAAGACCCTGACGTACTACTCCAACGAGATGGCTACACCTTC
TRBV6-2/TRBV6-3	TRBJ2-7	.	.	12	CASKPGTYEQYF	TGTGCCAGCAAGCCAGGTACCTACGAGCAGTACTTC
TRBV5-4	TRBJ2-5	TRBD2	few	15	CASSLSGSGGETQYF	TGTGCCAGCAGCTTGTCTGGGAGCGGGGGAGAGACCCAGTACTTC
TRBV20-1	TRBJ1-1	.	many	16	CSAPSRGSQMNTEAFF	TGCAGTGCTCCGTCTCGGGGGAGCCAAATGAACACTGAAGCTTTCTTT
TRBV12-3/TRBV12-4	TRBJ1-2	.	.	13	CASSLHVDYGYTF	TGTGCCAGCAGTTTACATGTGGACTATGGCTACACCTTC
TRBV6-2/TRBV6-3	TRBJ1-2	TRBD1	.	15	CASKSGQAMIYGYTF	TGTGCCAGCAAAAGTGGACAGGCAATGATTTATGGCTACACCTTC
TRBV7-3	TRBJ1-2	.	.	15	CASSLNPGPNYGYTF	TGTGCCAGCAGCTTAAATCCGGGACCAAACTATGGCTACACCTTC
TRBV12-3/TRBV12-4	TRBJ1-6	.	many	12	CASSLEGSPLHF	TGTGCCAGCAGCTTGGAGGGTTCACCCCTCCACTTT
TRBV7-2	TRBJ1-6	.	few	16	CASSFSPGQLNSPLHF	TGTGCCAGCAGCTTTTCACCAGGACAGCTAAATTCACCCCTCCACTTT
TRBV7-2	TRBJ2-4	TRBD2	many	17	CASSFPVLAGDRNIQYF	TGTGCCAGCAGCTTTCCCGTTCTAGCGGGGGACAGAAACATTCAGTACTTC
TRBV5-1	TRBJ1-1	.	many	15	CASSPAMIGGTEAFF	TGCGCCAGCAGCCCGGCCATGATTGGCGGAACTGAAGCTTTCTTT
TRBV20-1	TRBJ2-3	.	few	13	CSARDSPGDTQYF	TGCAGTGCTAGAGACTCCCCCGGAGATACGCAGTATTTT
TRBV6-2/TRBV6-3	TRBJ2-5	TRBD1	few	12	CAIARGRETQYF	TGTGCCATAGCCAGGGGGCGGGAGACCCAGTACTTC
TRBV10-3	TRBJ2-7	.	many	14	CAISDAQASYEQYF	TGTGCCATCAGTGACGCTCAGGCCTCCTACGAGCAGTACTTC
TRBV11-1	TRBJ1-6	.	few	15	CASSPVAGAGSPLHF	TGTGCCAGCAGTCCCGTCGCCGGGGCAGGTTCACCCCTCCACTTT
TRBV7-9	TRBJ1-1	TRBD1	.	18	CASSRKPRDRGLSTEAFF	TGTGCCAGCAGCCGCAAACCCCGGGACAGGGGGCTGAGCACTGAAGCTTTCTTT
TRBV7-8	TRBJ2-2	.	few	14	CASSLGAGTGELFF	TGTGCCAGCAGCTTAGGGGCGGGCACCGGGGAGCTGTTTTTT
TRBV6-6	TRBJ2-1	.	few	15	CASRDAQGESNEQFF	TGTGCCAGCAGGGACGCCCAGGGTGAGAGTAATGAGCAGTTCTTC
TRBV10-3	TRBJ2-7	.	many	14	CAIRRNSVSYEQYF	TGTGCCATCAGACGGAATTCGGTCTCCTACGAGCAGTACTTC
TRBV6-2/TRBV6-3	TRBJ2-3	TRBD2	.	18	CASSYDLSGGLFTDTQYF	TGTGCCAGCAGTTATGATTTGAGCGGGGGCCTTTTCACAGATACGCAGTATTTT
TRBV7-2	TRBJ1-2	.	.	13	CASSLDGGNGYTF	TGTGCCAGCAGCTTGGACGGGGGTAATGGCTACACCTTC
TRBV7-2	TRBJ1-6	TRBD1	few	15	CASSLVGQGLSPLHF	TGTGCCAGCAGCTTAGTGGGACAGGGTTTGTCACCCCTCCACTTT
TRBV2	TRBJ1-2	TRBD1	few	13	CASSNRGAYGYTF	TGTGCCAGCAGTAACAGGGGGGCGTATGGCTACACCTTC
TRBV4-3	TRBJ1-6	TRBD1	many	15	CASSQLWDSKSPLHF	TGCGCCAGCAGCCAGCTTTGGGACAGCAAATCACCCCTCCACTTT
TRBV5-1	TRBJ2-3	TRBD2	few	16	CASSLAPGLAADTQYF	TGCGCCAGCAGCTTGGCCCCCGGACTAGCGGCGGATACGCAGTATTTT
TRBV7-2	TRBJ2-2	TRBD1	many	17	CASSSGMAGGATGELFF	TGTGCCAGCAGCTCCGGTATGGCAGGGGGCGCGACCGGGGAGCTGTTTTTT
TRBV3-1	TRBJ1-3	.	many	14	CASSQSGSGNTIYF	TGTGCCAGCAGCCAATCAGGGTCTGGAAACACCATATATTTT
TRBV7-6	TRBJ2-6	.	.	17	CASSLETRVGGANVLTF	TGTGCCAGCAGCCTAGAAACCCGAGTAGGGGGGGCCAACGTCCTGACTTTC
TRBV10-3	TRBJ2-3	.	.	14	CAISVRGDTDTQYF	TGTGCCATCAGTGTAAGAGGAGACACAGATACGCAGTATTTT
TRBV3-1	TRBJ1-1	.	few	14	CASSQASGGTEAFF	TGTGCCAGCAGCCAAGCGTCCGGGGGCACTGAAGCTTTCTTT
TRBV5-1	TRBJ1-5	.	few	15	CASSLGPPSNQPQHF	TGCGCCAGCAGCTTGGGGCCGCCTAGCAATCAGCCCCAGCATTTT
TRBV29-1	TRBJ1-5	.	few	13	CSVSWSANQPQHF	TGCAGCGTTAGTTGGTCAGCCAATCAGCCCCAGCATTTT
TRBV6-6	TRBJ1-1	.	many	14	CASSYTGTKTEAFF	TGTGCCAGCAGTTACACAGGGACGAAGACTGAAGCTTTCTTT
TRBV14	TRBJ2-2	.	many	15	CASSQELGNTGELFF	TGTGCCAGCAGCCAAGAGTTAGGAAACACCGGGGAGCTGTTTTTT
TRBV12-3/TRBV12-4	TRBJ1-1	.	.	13	CASIQGLNTEAFF	TGTGCCAGCATTCAGGGACTGAACACTGAAGCTTTCTTT
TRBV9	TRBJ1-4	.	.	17	CASSVGGSAATNEKLFF	TGTGCCAGCAGCGTAGGCGGTTCGGCCGCAACTAATGAAAAACTGTTTTTT
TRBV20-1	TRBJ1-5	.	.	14	CSAREGGSNQPQHF	TGCAGTGCTAGGGAAGGGGGGAGCAATCAGCCCCAGCATTTT
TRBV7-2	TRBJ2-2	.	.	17	CASSSRRGQAGPGELFF	TGTGCCAGCAGCTCCCGAAGGGGGCAGGCGGGACCCGGGGAGCTGTTTTTT
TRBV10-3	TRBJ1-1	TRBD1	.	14	CAIRGDRAVAEAFF	TGTGCCATCAGGGGGGACAGGGCCGTCGCTGAAGCTTTCTTT
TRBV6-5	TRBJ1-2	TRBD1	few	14	CASSPGQNMYGYTF	TGTGCCAGCAGTCCGGGACAGAACATGTATGGCTACACCTTC
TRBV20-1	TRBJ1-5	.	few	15	CSASPRFYSNQPQHF	TGCAGTGCTAGTCCTCGGTTTTATAGCAATCAGCCCCAGCATTTT